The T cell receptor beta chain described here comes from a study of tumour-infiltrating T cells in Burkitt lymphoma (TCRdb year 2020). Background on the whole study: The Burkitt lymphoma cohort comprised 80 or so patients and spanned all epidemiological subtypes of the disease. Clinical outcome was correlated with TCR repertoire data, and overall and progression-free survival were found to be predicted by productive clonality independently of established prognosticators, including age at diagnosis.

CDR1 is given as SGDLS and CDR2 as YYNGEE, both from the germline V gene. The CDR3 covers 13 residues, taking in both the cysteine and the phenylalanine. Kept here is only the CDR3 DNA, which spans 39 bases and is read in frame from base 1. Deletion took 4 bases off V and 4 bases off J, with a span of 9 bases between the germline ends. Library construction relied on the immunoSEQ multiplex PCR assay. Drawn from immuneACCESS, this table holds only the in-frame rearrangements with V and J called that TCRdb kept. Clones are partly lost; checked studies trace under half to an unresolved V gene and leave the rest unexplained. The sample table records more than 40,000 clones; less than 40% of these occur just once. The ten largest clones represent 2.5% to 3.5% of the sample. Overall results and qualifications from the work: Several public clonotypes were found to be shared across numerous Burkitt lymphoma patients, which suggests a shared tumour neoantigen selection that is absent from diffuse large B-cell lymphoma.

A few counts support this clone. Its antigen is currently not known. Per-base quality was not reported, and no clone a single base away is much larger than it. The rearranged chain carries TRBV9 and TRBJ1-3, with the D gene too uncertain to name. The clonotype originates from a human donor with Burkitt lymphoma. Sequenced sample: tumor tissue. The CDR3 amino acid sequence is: CASSPSEGNTIYF. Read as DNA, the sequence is TGTGCCAGCAGCCCGTCGGAGGGAAACACCATATATTTT.